Below, 8 T cell receptor beta chains from the same sample are listed, as sequenced in a study of metastatic and nonmetastatic thyroid tumors. Thyroid surgery took place with no prior treatment in any patient. With MiXCR, TCRdb called clones anew from the PCR reads. The sample records 45,000 to 50,000 clones, roughly a quarter being singletons. Input material: blood. These receptors were taken from a male donor with papillary thyroid cancer or a benign thyroid nodule (not recorded which). Some clones in this sample may be carry-over from other donors' samples.

This rearrangement joins TRBV20-1 to TRBJ2-2; unclear D gene. Trimming left V 6 bases short and J 0 bases short, with 11 bases between. The CDR3 sequence is 14 residues long. The germline V gene has CDR1 DFQATT and CDR2 SNEGSKA (reference sequence). The CDR3 loop is CSAPERSNTGELFF. CDR3 sequence (DNA): TGCAGTGCCCCCGAGAGGTCGAACACCGGGGAGCTGTTTTTT.

The chain couples TRBV30 to TRBJ1-2; D unresolved. Germline V CDR1 and CDR2: GTSNPN, SVGIG (reference sequence). Trimming stripped 4 bases from V and 0 bases from J, with 15 bases between. The CDR3 spans 15 residues. Here the CDR3 reads CAWTLGNPTNYGYTF. CDR3 nucleotides: TGTGCCTGGACCTTGGGGAATCCCACTAACTATGGCTACACCTTC.

The chain is built from TRBV7-3 and TRBJ1-2; no clear D. The CDR3 runs 15 residues. Trimming cost V 5 bases and J 4 bases, with 17 bases left between them. Germline loops: CDR1 SGHTA, CDR2 FQGTGA. CDR3 in amino acids: CASSPSRGYPYGYTF. The DNA for the CDR3 is TGTGCCAGCAGCCCGTCCCGGGGATACCCCTATGGCTACACCTTC.

This clone was recorded a few times. J is TRBJ2-1 and V is TRBV6-4; D may be TRBD2 (6 bases). The CDR3 length is 14 residues. Germline loops: CDR1 MRHNA, CDR2 SNTAGT. The ends were cut back, 0 bases at V and 6 bases at J, with 9 bases in the middle. The CDR3 DNA reads TGTGCCAGCAGTGACTCAATGGGACTCAATGAGCAGTTCTTC. It translates to CASSDSMGLNEQFF.

The CDR3 DNA is TGCAGTGCTAGAGGGACTAGCGGGAGGGCCCAAGAGACCCAGTACTTC. Its protein product is CSARGTSGRAQETQYF. The V gene is TRBV20-1, the J gene TRBJ2-5, with 15 bases that match TRBD2. The CDR3 consists of 16 residues. The germline gives CDR1 DFQATT, CDR2 SNEGSKA (reference sequence). The ends lost 1 base at V and 1 base at J; junction bases unmatched: 1.

The sample holds many counts of this clone. This chain connects TRBV20-1 to TRBJ1-3, with TRBD1 matching 7 bases. Germline V gene sequence: CDR1 DFQATT, CDR2 SNEGSKA (reference sequence). V shed 5 bases and J 4 bases; nucleotides not matched to a gene: 8. This CDR3 comprises 14 residues. CDR3 in DNA: TGCAGTGCTTCAGAAAGGGGGCGCGGAAACACCATATATTTT. This sequence encodes CSASERGRGNTIYF.

The genes are TRBV20-1 and TRBJ2-1; D is unresolved. CDR1 is DFQATT, CDR2 SNEGSKA, per germline (reference sequence). Trimming pared 4 bases from V and 12 bases from J, leaving 19 bases between. The CDR3 loop spans 13 amino acids. CDR3 sequence reads: CSATGPSGMRQFF. CDR3 nucleotides: TGCAGTGCTACTGGACCTAGTGGAATGCGGCAGTTCTTC.

The V and J genes are TRBV28 and TRBJ2-7, with 13 bases fitting TRBD2. There are 20 residues in the CDR3. Germline values: CDR1 MDHEN, CDR2 SYDVKM. After removal of 4 bases from V and 1 base from J, the junction contained 16 bases not matched to a gene. CDR3 nucleotide sequence: TGTGCCAGCAGTTCGCTAACCCCCGGGACTAGCGGGATGCATTCCTACGAGCAGTACTTC. This gives the protein CASSSLTPGTSGMHSYEQYF.